Listed below are T cell receptor beta chains from one sample, sequenced in a study of shared clonotypes between healthy human individuals. Sequenced by immunoSEQ multiplex PCR; TCRdb stores in-frame clones only, minus some. This table has around 1,900,000 clones, 93% appearing once. Sequenced: naive CD8+ T cells from PBMCs. Source of these receptors: a man between 18 and 35 years old in good health. Some clones in this sample may be carry-over from other donors' samples. Both conserved end residues are part of each CDR3. D genes are given only for firm matches. The size of a clone is reported for some rows only, either as once, few or many, or as a class for expanded clones.

>TRBV19|NA|TRBD2|TRBJ2-2
CASLAWTSVNTGELFF
TGTGCCAGCTTGGCCTGGACTAGCGTAAACACCGGGGAGCTGTTTTTT
>TRBV6-4|NA|NA|TRBJ2-2
CASSEGGELFF
TGTGCCAGCAGTGAGGGCGGGGAGCTGTTTTTT
>TRBV27|once|NA|TRBJ2-7
CASRPTSTGTYEQYF
TGTGCCAGCAGACCTACTTCGACGGGTACCTACGAGCAGTACTTC
>TRBV2|NA|TRBD1|TRBJ2-6
CASSGGQGLSGANVLTF
TGTGCCAGCAGTGGAGGACAGGGACTCTCTGGGGCCAACGTCCTGACTTTC
>TRBV27|NA|NA|TRBJ2-7
CASSLGSEQYF
TGTGCCAGCAGTTTGGGGTCCGAGCAGTACTTC
>TRBV7-8|NA|NA|TRBJ1-2
CASSTDFRGYTF
TGTGCCAGCAGCACAGATTTTCGCGGCTACACCTTC
>TRBV11-2|NA|TRBD2|TRBJ2-5
CASRGLAGIQETQYF
TGTGCCAGCAGGGGACTAGCGGGGATACAAGAGACCCAGTACTTC
>TRBV6-5|NA|NA|TRBJ2-7
CASSYQTATYEQYF
TGTGCCAGCAGTTACCAGACAGCCACCTACGAGCAGTACTTC
>TRBV4-1|NA|NA|TRBJ1-1
CASSQASPGTLTEAFF
TGCGCCAGCAGCCAGGCTAGTCCCGGGACGTTGACTGAAGCTTTCTTT
>TRBV6-5|NA|TRBD1|TRBJ2-5
CASRPDRGRQETQYF
TGTGCCAGCAGGCCCGACAGGGGGAGGCAGGAGACCCAGTACTTC
>TRBV6-6|NA|NA|TRBJ1-3
CASTLAGTDDTIYF
TGTGCCAGCACCCTAGCCGGGACGGATGACACCATATATTTT
>TRBV6-6|NA|NA|TRBJ2-7
CASSYSSLGEQYF
TGTGCCAGCAGTTACTCGAGTTTGGGCGAGCAGTACTTC
>TRBV11-2|NA|NA|TRBJ2-1
CASRPGATEQFF
TGTGCCAGCAGGCCCGGGGCTACCGAGCAGTTCTTC
>TRBV28|NA|TRBD1|TRBJ2-7
CASSFRDRDYEQYF
TGTGCCAGCAGTTTCCGGGACAGAGACTACGAGCAGTACTTC